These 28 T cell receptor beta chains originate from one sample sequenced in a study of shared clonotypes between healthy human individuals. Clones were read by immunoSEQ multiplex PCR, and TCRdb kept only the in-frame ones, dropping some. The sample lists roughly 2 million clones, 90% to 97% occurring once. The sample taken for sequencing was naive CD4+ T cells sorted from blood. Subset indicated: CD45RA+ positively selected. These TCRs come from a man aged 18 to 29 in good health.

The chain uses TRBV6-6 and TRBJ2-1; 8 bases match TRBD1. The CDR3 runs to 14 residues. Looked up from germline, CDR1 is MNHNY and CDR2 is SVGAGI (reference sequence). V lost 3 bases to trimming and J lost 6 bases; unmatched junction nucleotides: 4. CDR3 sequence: CASSYTTGGNEQFF. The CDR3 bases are TGTGCCAGCAGTTATACCACAGGGGGCAATGAGCAGTTCTTC.

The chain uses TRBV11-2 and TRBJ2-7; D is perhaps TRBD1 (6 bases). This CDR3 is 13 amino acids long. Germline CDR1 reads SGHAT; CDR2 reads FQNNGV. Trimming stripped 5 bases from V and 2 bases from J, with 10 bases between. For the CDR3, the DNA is TGTGCCAGCAGCGGCGGACAGCCCTACGAGCAGTACTTC. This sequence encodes CASSGGQPYEQYF.

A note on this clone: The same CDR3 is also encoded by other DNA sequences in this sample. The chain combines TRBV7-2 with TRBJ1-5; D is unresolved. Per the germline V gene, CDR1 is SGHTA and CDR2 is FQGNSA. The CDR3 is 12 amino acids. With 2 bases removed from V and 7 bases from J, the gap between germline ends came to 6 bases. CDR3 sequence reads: CASSLLGQPQHF. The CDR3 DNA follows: TGTGCCAGCAGCTTACTGGGGCAGCCCCAGCATTTT.

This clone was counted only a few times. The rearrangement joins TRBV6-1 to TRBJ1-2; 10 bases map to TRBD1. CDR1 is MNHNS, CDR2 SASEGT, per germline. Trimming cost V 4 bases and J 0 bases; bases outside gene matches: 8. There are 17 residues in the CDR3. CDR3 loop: CASSGRDRGRANYGYTF. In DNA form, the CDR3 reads TGTGCCAGCAGTGGCCGGGACAGGGGCCGAGCTAACTATGGCTACACCTTC.

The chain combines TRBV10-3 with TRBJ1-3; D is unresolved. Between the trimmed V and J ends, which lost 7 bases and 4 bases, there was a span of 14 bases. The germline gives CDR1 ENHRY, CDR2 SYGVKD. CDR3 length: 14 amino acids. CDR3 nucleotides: TGTGCCATCAAAAAGGATTCGTCCGGAAACACCATATATTTT. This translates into CAIKKDSSGNTIYF.

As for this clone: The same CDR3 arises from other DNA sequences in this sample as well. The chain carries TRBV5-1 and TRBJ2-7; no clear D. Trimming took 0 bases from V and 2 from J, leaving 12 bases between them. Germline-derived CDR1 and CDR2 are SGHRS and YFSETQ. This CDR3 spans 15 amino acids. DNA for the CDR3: TGCGCCAGCAGCTTGGGTACATCGGGCCCCTACGAGCAGTACTTC. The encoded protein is CASSLGTSGPYEQYF.

The CDR3 coding sequence is TGTGCCAGCAGCTTAGCAGGGGTGGTTACTGAAGCTTTCTTT. Amino acids: CASSLAGVVTEAFF. V gene TRBV7-2 combines with J gene TRBJ1-1; possible D gene TRBD1, 5 bases. There are 14 residues in the CDR3. From germline, CDR1 is SGHTA and CDR2 FQGNSA. The V gene lost 0 bases and the J gene lost 5 bases, with 10 bases spanning the gap.

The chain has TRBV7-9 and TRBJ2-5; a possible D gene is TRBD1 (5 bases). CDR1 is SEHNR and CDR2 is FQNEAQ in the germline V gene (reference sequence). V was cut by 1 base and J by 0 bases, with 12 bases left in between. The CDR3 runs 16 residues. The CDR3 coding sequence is TGTGCCAGCAGCTTAGGCGCAGGGTTGTACCAAGAGACCCAGTACTTC. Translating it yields CASSLGAGLYQETQYF.

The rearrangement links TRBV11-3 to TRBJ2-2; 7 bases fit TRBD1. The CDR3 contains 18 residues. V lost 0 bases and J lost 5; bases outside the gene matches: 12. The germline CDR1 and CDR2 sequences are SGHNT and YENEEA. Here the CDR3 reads CASSLDNWGQMGTGELFF. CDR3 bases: TGTGCCAGCAGCTTAGATAACTGGGGACAGATGGGTACCGGGGAGCTGTTTTTT.

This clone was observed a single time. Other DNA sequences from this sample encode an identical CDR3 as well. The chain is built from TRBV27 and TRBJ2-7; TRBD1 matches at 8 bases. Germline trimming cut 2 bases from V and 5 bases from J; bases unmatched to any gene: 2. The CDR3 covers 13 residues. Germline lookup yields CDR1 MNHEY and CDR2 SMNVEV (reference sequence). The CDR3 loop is CASSLPGGNEQYF. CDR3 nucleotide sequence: TGTGCCAGCAGTTTACCAGGGGGCAACGAGCAGTACTTC.

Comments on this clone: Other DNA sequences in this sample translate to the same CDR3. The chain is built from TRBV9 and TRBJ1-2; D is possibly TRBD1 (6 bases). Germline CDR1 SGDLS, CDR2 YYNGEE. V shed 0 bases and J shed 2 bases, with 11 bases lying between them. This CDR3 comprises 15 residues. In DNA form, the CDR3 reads TGTGCCAGCAGCGTAGAAGGGCAGGGGAACTATGGCTACACCTTC. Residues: CASSVEGQGNYGYTF.

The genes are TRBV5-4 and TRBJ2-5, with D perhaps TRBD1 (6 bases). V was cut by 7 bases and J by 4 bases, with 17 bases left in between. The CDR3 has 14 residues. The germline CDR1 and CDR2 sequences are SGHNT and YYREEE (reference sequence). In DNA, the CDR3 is TGTGCCAGCGGGGGCCAAGGAGAGGCAGAGACCCAGTACTTC. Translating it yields CASGGQGEAETQYF.

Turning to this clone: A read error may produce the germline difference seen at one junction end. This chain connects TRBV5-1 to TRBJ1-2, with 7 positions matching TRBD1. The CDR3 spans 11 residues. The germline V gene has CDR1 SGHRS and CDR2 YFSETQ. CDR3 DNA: TGCGCCAGCAGCCCCGGGACAGACCTCGCCTTC. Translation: CASSPGTDLAF.

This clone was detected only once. CDR3 nucleotides: TGTGCCACAAGCGGGGTTGGGGGCGGGGAGCTGTTTTTT. This encodes CATSGVGGGELFF. The J gene is TRBJ2-2, the V gene TRBV27; 7 bases fit TRBD2. Germline V gene sequence: CDR1 MNHEY, CDR2 SMNVEV (reference sequence). The CDR3 totals 13 residues. V was pared by 10 bases and J by 7 bases, with 9 bases of the junction left unmatched.

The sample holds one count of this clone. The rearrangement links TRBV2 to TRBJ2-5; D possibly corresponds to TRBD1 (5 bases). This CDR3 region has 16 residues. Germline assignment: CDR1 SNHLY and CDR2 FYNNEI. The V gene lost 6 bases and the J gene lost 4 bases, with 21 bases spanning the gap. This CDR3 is CASSRNDRRVGETQYF. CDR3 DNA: TGTGCCAGCAGCCGGAATGACAGAAGGGTAGGAGAGACCCAGTACTTC.

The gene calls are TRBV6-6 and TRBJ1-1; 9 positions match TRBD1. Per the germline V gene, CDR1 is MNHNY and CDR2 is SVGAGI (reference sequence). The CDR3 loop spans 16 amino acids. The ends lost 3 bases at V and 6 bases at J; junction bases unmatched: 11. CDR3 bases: TGTGCCAGCAGTTATATCACAGGGGGCTCTGGGTCTGAAGCTTTCTTT. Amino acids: CASSYITGGSGSEAFF.

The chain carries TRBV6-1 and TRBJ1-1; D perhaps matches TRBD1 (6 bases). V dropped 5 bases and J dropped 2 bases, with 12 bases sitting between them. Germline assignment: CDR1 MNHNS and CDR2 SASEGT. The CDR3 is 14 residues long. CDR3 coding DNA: TGTGCCAGCAGTCGCCAGGGGATTAACACTGAAGCTTTCTTT. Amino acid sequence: CASSRQGINTEAFF.

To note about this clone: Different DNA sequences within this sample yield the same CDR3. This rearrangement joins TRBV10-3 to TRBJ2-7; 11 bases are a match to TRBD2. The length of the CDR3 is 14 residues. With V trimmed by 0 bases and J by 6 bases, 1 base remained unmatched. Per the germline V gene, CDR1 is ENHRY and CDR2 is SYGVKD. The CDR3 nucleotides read TGTGCCATCAGTGAGTCTGGGACTAGCGGCGAGCAGTACTTC. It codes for CAISESGTSGEQYF.

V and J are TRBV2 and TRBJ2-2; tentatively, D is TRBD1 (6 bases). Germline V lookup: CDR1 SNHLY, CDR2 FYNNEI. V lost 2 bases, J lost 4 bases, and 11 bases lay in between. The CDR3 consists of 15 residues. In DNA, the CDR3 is TGTGCCAGCAGTGAATCGCGGACAGTCACCGGGGAGCTGTTTTTT. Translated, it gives CASSESRTVTGELFF.

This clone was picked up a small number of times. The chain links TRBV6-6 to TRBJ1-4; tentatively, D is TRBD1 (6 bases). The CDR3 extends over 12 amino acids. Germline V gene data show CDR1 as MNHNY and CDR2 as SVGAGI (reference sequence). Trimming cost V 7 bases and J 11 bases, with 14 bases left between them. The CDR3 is CASIKQGGKLFF. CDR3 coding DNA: TGTGCCAGCATCAAACAGGGAGGGAAACTGTTTTTT.

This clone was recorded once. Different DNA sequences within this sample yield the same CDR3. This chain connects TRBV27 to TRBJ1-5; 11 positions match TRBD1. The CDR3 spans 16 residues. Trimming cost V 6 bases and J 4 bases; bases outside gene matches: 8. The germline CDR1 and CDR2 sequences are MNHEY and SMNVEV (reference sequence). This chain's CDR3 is CASSPGTGGGNQPQHF. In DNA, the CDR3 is TGTGCCAGCAGCCCCGGGACAGGGGGTGGAAATCAGCCCCAGCATTTT.

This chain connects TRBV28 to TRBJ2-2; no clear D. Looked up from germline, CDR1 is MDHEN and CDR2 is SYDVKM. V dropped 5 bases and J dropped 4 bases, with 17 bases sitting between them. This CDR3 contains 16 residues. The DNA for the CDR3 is TGTGCCAGCAGTCCCCACCTCACCGATGGCACCGGGGAGCTGTTTTTT. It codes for CASSPHLTDGTGELFF.

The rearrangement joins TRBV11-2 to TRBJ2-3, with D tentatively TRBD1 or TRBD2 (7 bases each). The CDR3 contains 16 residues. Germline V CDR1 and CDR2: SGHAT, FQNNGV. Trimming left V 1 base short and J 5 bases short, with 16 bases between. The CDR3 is CASSLARGTTLDTQYF. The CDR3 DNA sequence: TGTGCCAGCAGCTTAGCCAGGGGGACTACCTTAGATACGCAGTATTTT.

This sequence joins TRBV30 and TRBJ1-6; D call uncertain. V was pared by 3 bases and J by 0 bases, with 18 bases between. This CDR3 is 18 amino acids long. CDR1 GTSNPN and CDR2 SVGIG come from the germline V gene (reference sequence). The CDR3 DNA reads TGTGCCTGGAGCGGGCCCTCGCAGTGGTCCTCCTATAATTCACCCCTCCACTTT. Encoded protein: CAWSGPSQWSSYNSPLHF.

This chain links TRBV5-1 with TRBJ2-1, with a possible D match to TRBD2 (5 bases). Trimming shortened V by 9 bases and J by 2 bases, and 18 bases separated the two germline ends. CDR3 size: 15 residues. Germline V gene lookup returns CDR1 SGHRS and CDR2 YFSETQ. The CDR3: CATGLEASPYNEQFF. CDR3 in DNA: TGCGCCACCGGACTTGAGGCATCTCCCTACAATGAGCAGTTCTTC. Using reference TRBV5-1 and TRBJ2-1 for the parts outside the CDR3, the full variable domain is KAGVTQTPRYLIKTRGQQVTLSCSPISGHRSVSWYQQTPGQGLQFLFEYFSETQRNKGNFPGRFSGRQFSNSRSEMNVSTLELGDSALYLCATGLEASPYNEQFFGPGTRLTVL.

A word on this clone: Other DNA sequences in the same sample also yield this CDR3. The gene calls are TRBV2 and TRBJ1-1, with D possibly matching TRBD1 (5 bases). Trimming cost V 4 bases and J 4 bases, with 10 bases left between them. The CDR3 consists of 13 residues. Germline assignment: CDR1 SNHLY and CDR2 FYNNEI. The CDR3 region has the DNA TGTGCCAGCAGTGGTGTTGGGGGCACTGAAGCTTTCTTT. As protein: CASSGVGGTEAFF.

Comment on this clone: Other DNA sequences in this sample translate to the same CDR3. CDR3 nucleotides: TGTGCCAGCAGCGCCCGACTAGCGGCCTACAATGAGCAGTTCTTC. This encodes CASSARLAAYNEQFF. This rearrangement joins TRBV9 to TRBJ2-1; 9 bases line up with TRBD2. With 3 bases clipped from V and 2 bases from J, the junction kept 3 bases outside the gene matches. Per the germline V gene, CDR1 is SGDLS and CDR2 is YYNGEE. CDR3 length: 15 residues. The entire variable domain, with the rest obtained from reference TRBV9 and TRBJ2-1, is as follows: DSGVTQTPKHLITATGQRVTLRCSPRSGDLSVYWYQQSLDQGLQFLIQYYNGEERAKGNILERFSAQQFPDLHSELNLSSLELGDSALYFCASSARLAAYNEQFFGPGTRLTVL.

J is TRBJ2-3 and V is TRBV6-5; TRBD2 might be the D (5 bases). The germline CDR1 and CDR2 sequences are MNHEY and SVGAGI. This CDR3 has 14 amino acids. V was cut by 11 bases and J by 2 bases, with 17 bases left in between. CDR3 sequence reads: CASNTRETTDTQYF. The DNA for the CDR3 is TGTGCCTCCAATACAAGGGAGACCACAGATACGCAGTATTTT.